The T cell receptor (beta chain) under discussion was sequenced for a study of CD8+ T cells in alopecia areata. The sample holds a few counts of this clone. Lesional scalp tissue (obtained by punch biopsy) and peripheral blood were collected from alopecia areata patients. Sequencing relied on a cDNA template that was reverse transcribed from extracted RNA. Clones were sequenced by immunoSEQ multiplex PCR, and TCRdb holds only the in-frame ones, with some missing. Counted here are more than 8,500 clones, 50% to 70% occurring once; the ten biggest clones make up approximately 14%. The V gene lost 6 bases and the J gene lost 1 base, with 14 bases spanning the gap. The CDR3 totals 15 residues. In germline, CDR1 is MDHEN, CDR2 SYDVKM.

The sequencing sample was made of skin. This TCR derives from a human donor with alopecia areata. V and J are TRBV28 and TRBJ2-3; D not certain. DNA of the CDR3: TGTGCCAGCAGCCTCAACCCTCTGGGCACAGATACGCAGTATTTT. Encoded protein: CASSLNPLGTDTQYF.